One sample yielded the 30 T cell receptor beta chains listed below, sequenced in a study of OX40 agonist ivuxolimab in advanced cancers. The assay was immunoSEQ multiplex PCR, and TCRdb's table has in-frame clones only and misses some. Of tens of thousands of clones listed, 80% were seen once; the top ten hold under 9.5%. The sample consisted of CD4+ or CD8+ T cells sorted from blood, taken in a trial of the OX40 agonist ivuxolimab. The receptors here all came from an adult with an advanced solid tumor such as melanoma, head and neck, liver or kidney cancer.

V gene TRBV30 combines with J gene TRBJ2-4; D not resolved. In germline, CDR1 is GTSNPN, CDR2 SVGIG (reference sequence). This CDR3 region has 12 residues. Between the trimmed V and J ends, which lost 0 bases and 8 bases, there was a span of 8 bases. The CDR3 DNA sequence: TGTGCCTGGAGTGTACGGCTTGACATTCAGTACTTC. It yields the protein CAWSVRLDIQYF.

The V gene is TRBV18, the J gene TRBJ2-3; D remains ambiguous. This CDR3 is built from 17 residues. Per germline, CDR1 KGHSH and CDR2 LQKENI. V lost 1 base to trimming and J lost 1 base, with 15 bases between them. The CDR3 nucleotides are TGTGCCAGCTCACCACAGTCCAGCGAGGTTGGCACAGATACGCAGTATTTT. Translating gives CASSPQSSEVGTDTQYF.

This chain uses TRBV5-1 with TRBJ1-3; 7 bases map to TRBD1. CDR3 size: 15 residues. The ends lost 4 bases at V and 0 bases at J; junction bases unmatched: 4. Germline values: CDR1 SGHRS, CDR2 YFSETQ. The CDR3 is CASSVGTASGNTIYF. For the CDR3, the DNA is TGCGCCAGCAGCGTGGGGACAGCCTCTGGAAACACCATATATTTT.

The CDR3 loop reads CASSYQPTGENEKLFF. CDR3 coding DNA: TGCGCCAGCAGCTACCAACCGACAGGGGAAAATGAAAAACTGTTTTTT. V gene TRBV5-1 combines with J gene TRBJ1-4; 8 bases fit TRBD1. The germline CDR1 and CDR2 sequences are SGHRS and YFSETQ. The CDR3 loop spans 16 amino acids. J lost 5 bases, V lost 3 bases, and 9 bases had no gene match.

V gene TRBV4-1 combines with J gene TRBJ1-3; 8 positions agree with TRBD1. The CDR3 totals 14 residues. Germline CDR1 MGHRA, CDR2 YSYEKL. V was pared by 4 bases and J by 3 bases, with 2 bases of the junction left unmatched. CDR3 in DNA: TGCGCCAGCAGCCGACAGGGGATTGGAAACACCATATATTTT. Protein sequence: CASSRQGIGNTIYF.

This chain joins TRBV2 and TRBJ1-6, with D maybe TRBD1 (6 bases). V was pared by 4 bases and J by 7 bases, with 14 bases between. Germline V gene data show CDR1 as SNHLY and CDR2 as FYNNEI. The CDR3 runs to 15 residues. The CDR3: CASSVQGVSNSPLHF. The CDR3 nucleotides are TGTGCCAGCAGTGTACAGGGTGTAAGCAATTCACCCCTCCACTTT.

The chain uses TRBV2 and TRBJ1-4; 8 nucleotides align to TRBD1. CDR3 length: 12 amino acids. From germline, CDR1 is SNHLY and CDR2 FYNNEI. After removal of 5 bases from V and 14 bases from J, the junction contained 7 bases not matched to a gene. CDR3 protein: CASSPGGSGLFF. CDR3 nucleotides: TGTGCCAGCAGTCCAGGGGGCTCAGGGCTGTTTTTT.

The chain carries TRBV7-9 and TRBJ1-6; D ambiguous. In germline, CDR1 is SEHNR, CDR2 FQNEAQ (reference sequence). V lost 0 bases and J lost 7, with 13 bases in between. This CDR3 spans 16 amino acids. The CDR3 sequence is CASSLAPWTTNSPLHF. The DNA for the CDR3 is TGTGCCAGCAGCTTAGCGCCATGGACTACGAATTCACCCCTCCACTTT.

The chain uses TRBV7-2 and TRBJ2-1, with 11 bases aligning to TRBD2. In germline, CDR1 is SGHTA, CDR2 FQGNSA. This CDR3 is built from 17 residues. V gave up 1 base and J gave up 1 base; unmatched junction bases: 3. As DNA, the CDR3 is TGTGCCAGCAGCTTAGACCTAGCGGGGGGTTCCTACAATGAGCAGTTCTTC. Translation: CASSLDLAGGSYNEQFF.

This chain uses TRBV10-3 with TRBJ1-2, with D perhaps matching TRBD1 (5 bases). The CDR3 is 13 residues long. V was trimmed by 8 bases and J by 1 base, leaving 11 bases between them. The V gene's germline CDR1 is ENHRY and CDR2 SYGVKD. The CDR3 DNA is TGTGCCATCGGGGCGGGGAATAACTATGGCTACACCTTC. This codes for CAIGAGNNYGYTF.

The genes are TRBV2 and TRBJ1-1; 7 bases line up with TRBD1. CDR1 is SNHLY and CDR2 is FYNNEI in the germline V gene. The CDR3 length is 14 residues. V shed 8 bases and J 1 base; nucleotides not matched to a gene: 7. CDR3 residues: CASQGEFSNTEAFF. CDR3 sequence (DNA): TGTGCCAGCCAGGGGGAGTTCTCGAACACTGAAGCTTTCTTT.

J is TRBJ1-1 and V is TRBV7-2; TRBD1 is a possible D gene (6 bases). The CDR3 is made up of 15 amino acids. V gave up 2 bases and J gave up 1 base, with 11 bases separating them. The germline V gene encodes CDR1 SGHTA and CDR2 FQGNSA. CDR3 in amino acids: CASSLMGGGNTEAFF. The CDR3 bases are TGTGCCAGCAGCTTAATGGGGGGCGGGAACACTGAAGCTTTCTTT. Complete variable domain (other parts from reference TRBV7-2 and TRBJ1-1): GAGVSQSPSNKVTEKGKDVELRCDPISGHTALYWYRQSLGQGLEFLIYFQGNSAPDKSGLPSDRFSAERTGGSVSTLTIQRTQQEDSAVYLCASSLMGGGNTEAFFGQGTRLTVV.

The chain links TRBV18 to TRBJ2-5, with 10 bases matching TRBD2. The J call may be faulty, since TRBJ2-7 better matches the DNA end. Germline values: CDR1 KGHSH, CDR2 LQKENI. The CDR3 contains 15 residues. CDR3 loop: CASSPSSGSPYEQYF. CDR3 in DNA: TGTGCCAGCTCACCGTCTAGCGGGAGCCCCTACGAGCAGTACTTC.

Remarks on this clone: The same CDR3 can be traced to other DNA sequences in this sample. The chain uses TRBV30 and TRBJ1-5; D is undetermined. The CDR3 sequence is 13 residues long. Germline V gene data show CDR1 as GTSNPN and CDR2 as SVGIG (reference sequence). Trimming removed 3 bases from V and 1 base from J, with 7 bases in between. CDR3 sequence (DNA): TGTGCCTGGAGCGTGGACAGCAATCAGCCCCAGCATTTT. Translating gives CAWSVDSNQPQHF.

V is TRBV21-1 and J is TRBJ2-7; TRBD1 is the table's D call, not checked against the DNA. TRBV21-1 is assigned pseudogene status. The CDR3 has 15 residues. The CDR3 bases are TGTGCCAGCAGCAAAGGAAAAGGGGCCTCCTACGAGCAGTACGTC. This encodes CASSKGKGASYEQYV.

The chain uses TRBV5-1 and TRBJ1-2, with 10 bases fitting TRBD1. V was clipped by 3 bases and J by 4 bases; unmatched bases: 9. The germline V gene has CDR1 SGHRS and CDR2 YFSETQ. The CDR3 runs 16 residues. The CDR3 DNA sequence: TGCGCCAGCAGCTGGGATGGGACAGGGGAAATCTATGGCTACACCTTC. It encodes CASSWDGTGEIYGYTF.

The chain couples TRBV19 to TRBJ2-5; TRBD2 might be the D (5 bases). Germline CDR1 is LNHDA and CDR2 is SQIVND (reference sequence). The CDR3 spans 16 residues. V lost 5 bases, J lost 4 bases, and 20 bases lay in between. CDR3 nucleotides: TGTGCCAGTAGTCGAGGGTTGTCGTCTCCCGGAGAGACCCAGTACTTC. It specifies CASSRGLSSPGETQYF. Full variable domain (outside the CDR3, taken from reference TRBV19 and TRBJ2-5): DGGITQSPKYLFRKEGQNVTLSCEQNLNHDAMYWYRQDPGQGLRLIYYSQIVNDFQKGDIAEGYSVSREKKESFPLTVTSAQKNPTAFYLCASSRGLSSPGETQYFGPGTRLLVL.

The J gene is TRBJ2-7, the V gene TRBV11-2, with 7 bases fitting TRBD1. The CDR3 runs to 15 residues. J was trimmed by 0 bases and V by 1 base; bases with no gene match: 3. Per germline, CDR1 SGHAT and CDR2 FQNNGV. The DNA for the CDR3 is TGTGCCAGCAGCTTAGTGGGGGACAGCTCCTACGAGCAGTACTTC. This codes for CASSLVGDSSYEQYF.

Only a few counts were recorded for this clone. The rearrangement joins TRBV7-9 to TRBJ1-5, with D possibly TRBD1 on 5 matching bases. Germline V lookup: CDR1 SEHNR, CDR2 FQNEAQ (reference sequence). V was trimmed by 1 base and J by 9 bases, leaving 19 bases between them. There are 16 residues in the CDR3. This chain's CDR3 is CASSLGFTDSPRPQHF. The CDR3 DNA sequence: TGTGCCAGCAGCTTAGGATTTACCGACAGCCCCAGGCCCCAGCATTTT.

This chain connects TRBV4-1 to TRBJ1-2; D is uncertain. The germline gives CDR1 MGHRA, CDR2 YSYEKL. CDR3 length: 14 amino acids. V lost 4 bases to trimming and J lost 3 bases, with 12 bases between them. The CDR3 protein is CASSLYVGYYGYTF. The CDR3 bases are TGCGCCAGCAGCCTTTACGTGGGCTACTATGGCTACACCTTC.

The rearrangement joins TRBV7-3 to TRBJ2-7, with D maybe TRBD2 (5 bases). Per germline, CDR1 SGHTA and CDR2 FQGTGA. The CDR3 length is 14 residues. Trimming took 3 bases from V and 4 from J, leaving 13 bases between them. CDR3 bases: TGTGCCAGCAGCTTGAGAGGGAGTGATTACGAGCAGTACTTC. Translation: CASSLRGSDYEQYF.

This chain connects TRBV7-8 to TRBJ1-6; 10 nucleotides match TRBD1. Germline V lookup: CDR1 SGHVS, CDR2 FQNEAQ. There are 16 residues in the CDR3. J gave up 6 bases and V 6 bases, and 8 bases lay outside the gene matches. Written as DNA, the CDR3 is TGTGCCAGCAGTCCACACGACAGGGGGCTTAATTCACCCCTCCACTTT. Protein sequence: CASSPHDRGLNSPLHF.

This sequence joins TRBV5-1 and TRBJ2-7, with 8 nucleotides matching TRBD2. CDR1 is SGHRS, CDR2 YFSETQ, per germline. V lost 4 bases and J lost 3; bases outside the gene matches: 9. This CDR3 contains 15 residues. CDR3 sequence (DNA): TGCGCCAGCAGCCCGGGACTAGGAAATCGCTACGAGCAGTACTTC. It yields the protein CASSPGLGNRYEQYF.

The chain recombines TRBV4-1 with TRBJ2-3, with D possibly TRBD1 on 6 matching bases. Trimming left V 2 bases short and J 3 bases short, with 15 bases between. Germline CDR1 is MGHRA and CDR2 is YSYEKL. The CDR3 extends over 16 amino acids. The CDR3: CASSQSRSGATDTQYF. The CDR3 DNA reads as TGCGCCAGCAGCCAAAGCCGATCAGGGGCAACAGATACGCAGTATTTT.

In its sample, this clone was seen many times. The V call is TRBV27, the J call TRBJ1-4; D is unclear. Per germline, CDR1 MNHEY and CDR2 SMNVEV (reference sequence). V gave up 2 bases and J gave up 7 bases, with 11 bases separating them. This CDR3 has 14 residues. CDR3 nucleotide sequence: TGTGCCAGCAGTTTAACAAGGGTTGGTGAAAAACTGTTTTTT. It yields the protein CASSLTRVGEKLFF.

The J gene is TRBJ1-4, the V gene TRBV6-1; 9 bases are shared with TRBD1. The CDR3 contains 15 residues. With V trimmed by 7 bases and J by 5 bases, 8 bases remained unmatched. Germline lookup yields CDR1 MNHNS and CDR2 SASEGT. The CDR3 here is CASTTGGAENEKLFF. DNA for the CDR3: TGTGCCAGCACAACAGGGGGCGCCGAGAATGAAAAACTGTTTTTT.

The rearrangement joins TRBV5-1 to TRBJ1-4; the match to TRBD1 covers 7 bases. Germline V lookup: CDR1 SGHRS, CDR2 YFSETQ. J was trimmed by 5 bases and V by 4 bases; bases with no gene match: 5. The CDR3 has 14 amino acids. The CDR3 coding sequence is TGCGCCAGCAGCCAAGGGACAGACAATGAAAAACTGTTTTTT. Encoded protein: CASSQGTDNEKLFF.

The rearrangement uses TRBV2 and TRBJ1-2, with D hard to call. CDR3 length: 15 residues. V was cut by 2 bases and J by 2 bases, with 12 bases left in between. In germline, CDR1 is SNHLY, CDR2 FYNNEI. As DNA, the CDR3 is TGTGCCAGCAGTGAAACTTGGGCTGGGAACTATGGCTACACCTTC. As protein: CASSETWAGNYGYTF.

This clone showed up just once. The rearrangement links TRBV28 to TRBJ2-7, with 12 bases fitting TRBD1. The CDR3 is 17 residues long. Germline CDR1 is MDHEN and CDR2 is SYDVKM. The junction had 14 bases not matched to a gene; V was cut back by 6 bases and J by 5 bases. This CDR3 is CASRPSTGQGAGDEQYV. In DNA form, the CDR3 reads TGTGCCAGCAGACCCTCCACGGGACAGGGGGCAGGCGACGAGCAGTACGTC.

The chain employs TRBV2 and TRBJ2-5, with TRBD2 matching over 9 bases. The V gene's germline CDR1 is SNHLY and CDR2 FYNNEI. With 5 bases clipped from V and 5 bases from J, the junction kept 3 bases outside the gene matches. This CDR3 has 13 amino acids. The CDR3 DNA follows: TGTGCCAGCAGTTATACTAGCGGGGAGACCCAGTACTTC. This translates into CASSYTSGETQYF.